This T cell receptor beta chain was found in a study of type 1 regulatory T cells (dated by TCRdb to the early 2020s). For context, the study as a whole: An in vitro protocol by which a Tr1-enriched, alloantigen-specific CD4 T cell product named T-allo10 was generated was characterized in the study. Patients with hematological malignancies who were receiving allogeneic hematopoietic stem cell transplantation were the group in which T-allo10 was being clinically evaluated.

Broad study findings and their caveats: Tr1 cells showed a more restricted TCR repertoire than non-Tr1 cells, which the study interpreted as alloantigen-induced clonal expansion.

In regard to this clonotype: The clone's antigen remains unknown. Base-call qualities are not available, and no considerably larger clone is one nucleotide away.

The listed sequencing device is Illumina MiSeq. TCRdb applied fastp at Q25 and MiXCR to the public reads, then kept only in-frame beta chains. Rows are combined by CDR3 protein, so each entry shows the most common genes and DNA. This sample is represented by around 64,000 distinct CDR3 sequences; 20% to 25% of them were singletons. Less than 10% of the sample comes from the top ten. Between the V and J ends, shortened by 0 bases and 1 base respectively, the junction contains 10 bases. For CDR1 and CDR2, the germline V gene (reference sequence) lists SGHKS and YYEKEE. The CDR3, cysteine through phenylalanine, is 16 amino acids long. The entry retains the CDR3 DNA only, 48 bases that are in frame from base 1.

Sequencing was performed on cultured type 1 regulatory T (Tr1) cells, either the whole culture or a sorted fraction (not recorded which). This sample's cell subset or site label indicates: type 1 regulatory T cells sorted from the T-allo10 product. The rearrangement joined TRBV5-5 to TRBJ2-2; TRBD2 might be the D gene, on 5 matching bases. The origin of this receptor is a human donor in good health. Here is the DNA: TGTGCCAGCAGCTTGGTAGGCGGGTGGAACACCGGGGAGCTGTTTTTT. This encodes CASSLVGGWNTGELFF.